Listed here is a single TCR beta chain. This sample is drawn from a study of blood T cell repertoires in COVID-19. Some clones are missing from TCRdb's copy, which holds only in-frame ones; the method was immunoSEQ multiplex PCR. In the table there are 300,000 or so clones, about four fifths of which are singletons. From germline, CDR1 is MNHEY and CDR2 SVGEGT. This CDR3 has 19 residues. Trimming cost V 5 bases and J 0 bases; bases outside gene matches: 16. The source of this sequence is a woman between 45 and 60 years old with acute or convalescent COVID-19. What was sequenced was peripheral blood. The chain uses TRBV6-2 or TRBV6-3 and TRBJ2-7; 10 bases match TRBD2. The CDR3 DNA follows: TGTGCCAGCAGTCCGACCGGGCTAGCGGGAGCCCTAAGCTCCTACGAGCAGTACTTC. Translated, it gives CASSPTGLAGALSSYEQYF.